This T cell receptor (beta chain) is from a study of blood T cell repertoires in COVID-19. Generated by immunoSEQ multiplex PCR, the TCRdb table keeps only in-frame clones and is missing some. The sample includes about 480,000 clones, 80% to 90% of them seen just once. This CDR3 comprises 17 residues. Germline-derived CDR1 and CDR2 are LNHNV and YYDKDF (reference sequence). V lost 2 bases and J lost 0; bases outside the gene matches: 6. This study enrolled people aged 18 to 89 from about 24 US geographic areas. Participants had their cohort set by participant-reported clinical history. The material sequenced was PBMCs or T cells enriched from blood (not recorded which). The chain is built from TRBV15 and TRBJ2-2; 7 bases align to TRBD1. The receptor's source is a woman between 55 and 75 years old who had recovered from COVID-19. The DNA of the CDR3 is TGTGCCACCAGCAGAACCCCAGGGACAGCGAACACCGGGGAGCTGTTTTTT. It translates to CATSRTPGTANTGELFF. Full variable domain (remainder filled in from reference TRBV15 and TRBJ2-2): DAMVIQNPRYQVTQFGKPVTLSCSQTLNHNVMYWYQQKSSQAPKLLFHYYDKDFNNEADTPDNFQSRRPNTSFCFLDIRSPGLGDTAMYLCATSRTPGTANTGELFFGEGSRLTVL.